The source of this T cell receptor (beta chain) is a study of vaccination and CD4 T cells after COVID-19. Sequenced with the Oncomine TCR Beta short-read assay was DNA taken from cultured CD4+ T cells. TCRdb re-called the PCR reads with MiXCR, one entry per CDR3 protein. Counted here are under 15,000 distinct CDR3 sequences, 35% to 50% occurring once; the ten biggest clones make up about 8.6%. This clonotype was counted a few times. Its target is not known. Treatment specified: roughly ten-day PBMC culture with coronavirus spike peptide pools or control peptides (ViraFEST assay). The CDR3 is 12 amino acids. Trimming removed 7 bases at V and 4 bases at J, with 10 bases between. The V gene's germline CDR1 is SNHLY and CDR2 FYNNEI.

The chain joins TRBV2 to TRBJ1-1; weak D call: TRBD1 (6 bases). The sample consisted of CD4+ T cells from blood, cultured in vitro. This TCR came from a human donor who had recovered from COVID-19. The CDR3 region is CASIGTLTEAFF. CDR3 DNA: TGTGCCAGCATAGGGACACTCACTGAAGCTTTCTTT. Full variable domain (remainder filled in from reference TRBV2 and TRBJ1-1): EPEVTQTPSHQVTQMGQEVILRCVPISNHLYFYWYRQILGQKVEFLVSFYNNEISEKSEIFDDQFSVERPDGSNFTLKIRSTKLEDSAMYFCASIGTLTEAFFGQGTRLTVV.